This T cell receptor (beta chain) was recorded in a study of cytotoxic CD8 clonotypes in ibrutinib-treated CLL. Turning to the study itself: Outcomes included approximately 25 partial and 2 complete responses; after median roughly six years, roughly 15 stayed remitted and 12 progressed. Response sampling took place at median approximately eleven months of treatment, range 6 to 36. Study-level points and caveats: Collection times varied between progressing and sustained-remission patients. Higher clonality was seen at ibrutinib response and a return toward baseline at progression.

The CDR3 runs to 13 residues. Germline V gene lookup returns CDR1 MGHDK and CDR2 SYGVNS. Trimming removed 4 bases at V and 4 bases at J, with 8 bases between. Data came from immunoSEQ multiplex PCR; TCRdb stores just in-frame clones and leaves some out. The sample consists of around 310,000 clones, 80% of them appearing once. On this clone itself: Its antigen remains unknown.

The TCR was taken from a human donor with chronic lymphocytic leukemia. The specimen was PBMCs, collected before ibrutinib treatment. This chain uses TRBV25-1 with TRBJ2-1, with D uncertain. CDR3 in amino acids: CASSAQRYNEQFF. CDR3 DNA sequence: TGTGCCAGCAGTGCACAGAGATACAATGAGCAGTTCTTC. Filled out from reference TRBV25-1 and TRBJ2-1, the complete variable domain reads EADIYQTPRYLVIGTGKKITLECSQTMGHDKMYWYQQDPGMELHLIHYSYGVNSTEKGDLSSESTVSRIRTEHFPLTLESARPSHTSQYLCASSAQRYNEQFFGPGTRLTVL.